One sample yielded the 27 T cell receptor beta chains listed below, sequenced in a study of Japanese encephalitis immunity and Zika vaccine responses. For 6 days, PBMCs labeled with CFSE were cultured with peptide pools at approximately 1 ug/mL each. In TCRdb, the 5' RACE reads were re-called with MiXCR into one record per CDR3 protein. The sample lists 200 to 250 distinct CDR3 sequences; about 8.5% were seen once. The specimen was antigen-activated CD8+ T cells from blood, cultured, collected during a Zika inactivated vaccine study. All receptors come from an adult man who received an inactivated Zika virus vaccine.

The chain joins TRBV5-1 to TRBJ1-1; D might be TRBD1 (5 bases). The V and J ends lost 1 base and 1 base respectively, with 11 bases between them. The CDR3 length is 15 residues. CDR1 is SGHRS, CDR2 YFSETQ, per germline. The CDR3 protein is CASSLLGETNTEAFF. CDR3 nucleotides: TGCGCCAGCAGCTTGCTGGGGGAGACGAACACTGAAGCTTTCTTT.

The DNA for the CDR3 is TGTGCCAGCAACGAATCCCCCAGGAGGGGGGCCAACGTCCTGACTTTC. This codes for CASNESPRRGANVLTF. V gene TRBV5-5 combines with J gene TRBJ2-6, with D perhaps TRBD2 (5 bases). CDR1 and CDR2 from the germline V gene are SGHKS and YYEKEE (reference sequence). The CDR3 runs to 16 residues. With 6 bases removed from V and 4 bases from J, the gap between germline ends came to 17 bases. Looking up the rest from reference TRBV5-5 and TRBJ2-6 gives the full variable domain: DAGVTQSPTHLIKTRGQQVTLRCSPISGHKSVSWYQQVLGQGPQFIFQYYEKEERGRGNFPDRFSARQFPNYSSELNVNALLLGDSALYLCASNESPRRGANVLTFGAGSRLTVL.

This clonotype is labeled hyperexpanded. The chain carries TRBV4-3 and TRBJ1-2, with TRBD1 identical over 8 bases. Germline V gene sequence: CDR1 LGHNA, CDR2 YSLEER. The J segment lost 6 bases and the V segment lost 3 bases, leaving 12 bases of the junction unmatched. The CDR3 consists of 16 residues. The CDR3 DNA reads TGCGCCAGCAGCCAGATAGGACAGGGCGTTGGAGATGGCTACACCTTC. This translates into CASSQIGQGVGDGYTF.

This clonotype is large (0.1 to 1%) within its sample. V and J are TRBV25-1 and TRBJ1-1; D gene uncertain. The length of the CDR3 is 14 residues. CDR1 and CDR2 (germline): MGHDK, SYGVNS. V lost 1 base, J lost 2 bases, and 8 bases lay in between. Here the CDR3 reads CASSESWRNTEAFF. In DNA, the CDR3 is TGTGCCAGCAGTGAATCCTGGAGAAACACTGAAGCTTTCTTT.

By sample share, this clonotype is large. The CDR3 region is CASSWGVRTLTGELFF. In DNA form, the CDR3 reads TGTGCCAGCAGCTGGGGGGTCCGGACACTCACCGGGGAGCTGTTTTTT. The chain joins TRBV5-6 to TRBJ2-2; a weak D match, TRBD2 (6 bases). This CDR3 has 16 residues. Germline V lookup: CDR1 SGHDT, CDR2 YYEEEE. V dropped 3 bases and J dropped 4 bases, with 16 bases sitting between them.

This clonotype ranks as hyperexpanded. The chain carries TRBV4-3 and TRBJ2-1; TRBD2 matches 8 bases. Germline CDR1 reads LGHNA; CDR2 reads YSLEER. V lost 1 base and J lost 2; bases outside the gene matches: 4. The CDR3 has 16 amino acids. The chain's CDR3 is CASSQVLAVTYNEQFF. In DNA, the CDR3 is TGCGCCAGCAGCCAAGTACTAGCGGTGACCTACAATGAGCAGTTCTTC.

This clonotype is large in the sample. The chain links TRBV6-1 to TRBJ1-4; D is ambiguous. Trimming took off 11 bases at V and 4 bases at J, with 14 bases between the two ends. CDR1 is MNHNS, CDR2 SASEGT, per germline. CDR3 length equals 13 residues. The chain's CDR3 is CAPTVENNEKLFF. CDR3 bases: TGTGCCCCCACGGTGGAGAATAATGAAAAACTGTTTTTT.

This clonotype is large by share. The genes are TRBV14 and TRBJ1-5; 8 nucleotides align to TRBD1. CDR1 and CDR2 (germline): SGHDN, FVKESK. There are 14 residues in the CDR3. V was clipped by 5 bases and J by 7 bases; unmatched bases: 7. The CDR3 here is CASSSRGRRQPQHF. DNA for the CDR3: TGTGCCAGCAGCTCCAGGGGGCGCCGGCAGCCCCAGCATTTT.

This clonotype rates as large (0.1 to 1%). The chain has TRBV4-3 and TRBJ1-2; 12 nucleotides agree with TRBD1. V was pared by 4 bases and J by 8 bases, with 17 bases of the junction left unmatched. Germline CDR1 is LGHNA and CDR2 is YSLEER. CDR3 size: 18 residues. CDR3 protein: CASSLTGTGGAYPEGYTF. The CDR3 nucleotides read TGCGCCAGCAGCCTCACCGGGACAGGGGGCGCTTATCCGGAGGGCTACACCTTC.

V and J are TRBV10-3 and TRBJ1-1; 7 bases align to TRBD1. Germline V gene lookup returns CDR1 ENHRY and CDR2 SYGVKD. Trimming took 3 bases from V and 3 from J; bases not matched to a gene: 1. CDR3 size: 13 residues. As DNA, the CDR3 is TGTGCCATCAGTGAAGGGACAGACACTGAAGCTTTCTTT. Translated, it gives CAISEGTDTEAFF.

This clonotype counts as large (0.1 to 1%). The rearrangement links TRBV29-1 to TRBJ2-5; possible D gene TRBD1, 5 bases. CDR1 and CDR2 (germline): SQVTM, ANQGSEA. The CDR3 runs 15 residues. Trimming removed 3 bases from V and 1 base from J, with 15 bases in between. The CDR3 DNA follows: TGCAGCGTTGACACGGCCAGGGTGATCCAAGAGACCCAGTACTTC. Residues: CSVDTARVIQETQYF.

This clonotype occurred a few times. The chain employs TRBV4-3 and TRBJ1-1, with 9 bases lining up with TRBD1. With 4 bases clipped from V and 1 base from J, the junction kept 7 bases outside the gene matches. CDR1 and CDR2 from the germline V gene are LGHNA and YSLEER. CDR3 length equals 16 residues. The CDR3 sequence: CASSLKQGQGNTEAFF. CDR3 in DNA: TGCGCCAGCAGCCTAAAGCAGGGACAGGGGAACACTGAAGCTTTCTTT.

Sample share makes this clonotype large. This rearrangement joins TRBV4-3 to TRBJ2-7; no firm D call. CDR3 length equals 15 residues. V was clipped by 0 bases and J by 3 bases, with 12 bases between them. Germline V gene lookup returns CDR1 LGHNA and CDR2 YSLEER. The CDR3 loop reads CASSQEDRAYYEQYF. The CDR3 DNA reads TGCGCCAGCAGCCAAGAAGACCGGGCTTACTACGAGCAGTACTTC.

The chain recombines TRBV6-1 with TRBJ2-2; 7 nucleotides agree with TRBD2. CDR1 and CDR2 (germline): MNHNS, SASEGT. Unmatched junction bases numbered 8, after V lost 7 bases and J lost 0 bases. The length of the CDR3 is 16 residues. The CDR3 region has the DNA TGTGCCAGCAATGAGAGGGCGGGGGCGAACACCGGGGAGCTGTTTTTT. It codes for CASNERAGANTGELFF.

This clonotype is termed large. V usage is TRBV27 and J usage is TRBJ2-1; tentative D call: TRBD2 (5 bases). The CDR3 runs 14 residues. The V gene's germline CDR1 is MNHEY and CDR2 SMNVEV (reference sequence). The V and J ends lost 5 bases and 1 base respectively, with 9 bases between them. The CDR3 here is CASSPGLSYNEQFF. Here the CDR3 DNA reads TGTGCCAGCAGTCCCGGACTTTCCTACAATGAGCAGTTCTTC.

The rearrangement links TRBV12-3 or TRBV12-4 to TRBJ2-7; perhaps TRBD2 as D (6 bases). The length of the CDR3 is 15 residues. Trimming left V 1 base short and J 1 base short, with 11 bases between. For the CDR3, the DNA is TGTGCCAGCAGTTTAGGGGCGGGGTATTCCTACGAGCAGTACTTC. It encodes CASSLGAGYSYEQYF.

By share, this clonotype ranks as hyperexpanded. The chain uses TRBV4-1 and TRBJ2-7; tentatively, D is TRBD1 (6 bases). The CDR3 runs 15 residues. Trimming took 0 bases from V and 6 from J, leaving 15 bases between them. Germline-derived CDR1 and CDR2 are MGHRA and YSYEKL. CDR3 nucleotide sequence: TGCGCCAGCAGCCAAGATATTAAACAGGGCATCGAGCAGTACTTC. Its translation is CASSQDIKQGIEQYF.

This clonotype is termed medium-sized. V usage is TRBV2 and J usage is TRBJ2-7; 16 bases are a match to TRBD2. Germline assignment: CDR1 SNHLY and CDR2 FYNNEI. The CDR3 has 18 amino acids. The trim removed 6 bases at V and 5 bases at J, leaving 13 bases unmatched. CDR3 loop: CASRDPGLAGGSSNEQYF. For the CDR3, the DNA is TGTGCCAGCAGGGATCCGGGACTAGCGGGGGGGTCTTCGAACGAGCAGTACTTC.

By proportion, this clonotype is large. This chain uses TRBV4-3 with TRBJ1-1, with a tentative D call TRBD1 (5 bases). This CDR3 contains 15 residues. Germline CDR1 LGHNA, CDR2 YSLEER. The V end lost 2 bases, the J end lost 1 base, and 11 bases lay between the germline ends. The CDR3 DNA reads as TGCGCCAGCAGCCAAAGCGCAGGGTGGAACACTGAAGCTTTCTTT. Protein: CASSQSAGWNTEAFF.

This clonotype is labeled as large. The chain carries TRBV6-5 and TRBJ2-5; D may be TRBD1 (5 bases). This CDR3 spans 15 amino acids. Germline CDR1 and CDR2: MNHEY and SVGAGI. V was shortened by 0 bases and J by 2 bases, with 10 bases between the two germline ends. The CDR3 is CASSYSLQVQETQYF. The CDR3 DNA reads as TGTGCCAGCAGTTACTCCCTACAGGTTCAAGAGACCCAGTACTTC.

The chain employs TRBV12-2 and TRBJ2-4; TRBD2, the table's D call, lacks a check against the DNA. TRBV12-2 corresponds to a pseudogene. CDR3 size: 15 residues. The chain's CDR3 is CASPRGRMAKNIQYF. The CDR3 DNA reads as TGTGCAAGTCCCCGAGGGAGGATGGCCAAAAACATTCAGTACTTC.

This clonotype qualifies as large. This chain connects TRBV27 to TRBJ2-2; D unresolved. The CDR3 totals 15 residues. From germline, CDR1 is MNHEY and CDR2 SMNVEV (reference sequence). V was shortened by 5 bases and J by 6 bases, with 16 bases between the two germline ends. CDR3 loop: CASSPNGLNAGELFF. The CDR3 DNA sequence: TGTGCCAGCAGTCCAAACGGGCTCAACGCCGGGGAGCTGTTTTTT.

By sample fraction, this clonotype is large. V is TRBV4-3 and J is TRBJ1-1, with TRBD1 matching 7 bases. With 4 bases clipped from V and 0 bases from J, the junction kept 8 bases outside the gene matches. This CDR3 comprises 16 residues. Per the germline V gene, CDR1 is LGHNA and CDR2 is YSLEER. DNA for the CDR3: TGCGCCAGCAGCCTCATCCTGGGACAGATGAACACTGAAGCTTTCTTT. Encoded protein: CASSLILGQMNTEAFF.

This clonotype counts as large (0.1 to 1%). V is TRBV4-3 and J is TRBJ1-1, with 8 nucleotides matching TRBD1. Germline lookup yields CDR1 LGHNA and CDR2 YSLEER. V shed 1 base, J shed 4 bases, and the junction held 2 bases outside the gene matches. The CDR3 length is 14 residues. CDR3 DNA: TGCGCCAGCAGCCAAGGCGACAGGGGCACTGAAGCTTTCTTT. It specifies CASSQGDRGTEAFF.

This clonotype is termed hyperexpanded (1% or more). The V gene is TRBV4-3, the J gene TRBJ1-2; D is possibly TRBD1 (5 bases). The CDR3 spans 16 residues. Deletions cut 3 bases from V and 4 bases from J, with 18 bases between. Germline V gene lookup returns CDR1 LGHNA and CDR2 YSLEER. Here the CDR3 reads CASSQGDAGTAYGYTF. The CDR3 region has the DNA TGCGCCAGCAGCCAGGGGGATGCCGGGACGGCCTATGGCTACACCTTC.

This clonotype is labeled as large. The V gene is TRBV4-3, the J gene TRBJ2-1, with D perhaps being TRBD1 or TRBD2 (6 bases each). CDR3 size: 12 residues. V was pared by 8 bases and J by 10 bases, with 15 bases between. Looked up from germline, CDR1 is LGHNA and CDR2 is YSLEER. CDR3 protein: CASSGARGEQFF. The CDR3 DNA reads TGCGCCAGCTCGGGGGCCCGGGGGGAGCAGTTCTTC.

This clonotype is deemed large. The rearrangement joins TRBV4-3 to TRBJ1-1; 8 nucleotides match TRBD1. The length of the CDR3 is 15 residues. Unmatched junction bases numbered 8, after V lost 7 bases and J lost 1 base. From germline, CDR1 is LGHNA and CDR2 YSLEER. The CDR3 sequence: CASKILGQENTEAFF. DNA of the CDR3: TGCGCCAGCAAAATCCTGGGACAGGAGAACACTGAAGCTTTCTTT.